This record looks at one T cell receptor (beta chain) sequence and its context. Its antigen remains unidentified. A multiplex PCR was run with 60 Vbeta primers and 13 Jbeta primers. Some clones are missing from TCRdb's copy, which holds only in-frame ones; the method was immunoSEQ multiplex PCR. The table records under 200,000 clones, roughly four fifths of them present only once. The source of the sample is a study of cytomegalovirus exposure and HLA in healthy donors. The study, taken as a whole, reports: Later analysis showed most CMV-associated TCR beta chains appearing HLA-restricted. CMV antigen specificity of three CMV-associated chains was confirmed in vitro.

After removal of 8 bases from V and 0 bases from J, the junction contained 6 bases not matched to a gene. There are 14 residues in the CDR3. The germline V gene has CDR1 SEHNR and CDR2 FQNEAQ (reference sequence). The clonotype was recovered from a woman younger than 35 in good health and CMV-seronegative. The V gene is TRBV7-9, the J gene TRBJ2-7; 8 positions agree with TRBD2. The specimen was PBMCs. The CDR3 protein is CASLGSGSSYEQYF. The CDR3 DNA reads TGTGCCAGCTTAGGGAGCGGGAGCTCCTACGAGCAGTACTTC.